These T cell receptor beta chains were read from a single sample in a study of blood T cell repertoires in COVID-19. Profiled with immunoSEQ multiplex PCR; TCRdb holds only in-frame clones, not every one. The sample shows 200,000 to 250,000 clones, approximately 90% of them seen only once. Sequencing was performed on PBMCs or T cells enriched from blood (not recorded which). The receptor source for this set is a man in his thirties or forties who had recovered from COVID-19. CDR3s leave out the opening cysteine and the closing phenylalanine or tryptophan.

j_gene,v_gene,CDR3aa
TRBJ2-1,TRBV7-2,ASSSPTGAGGRDEQF
TRBJ2-7,TRBV7-2,ASSLGQIYEQY
TRBJ2-3,TRBV24-1,ATSDLGGGITDTQY
TRBJ2-7,TRBV6-6,ASTNRQGSEQY
TRBJ2-7,TRBV14,ASSPTDYEQY
TRBJ1-2,TRBV7-2,ASSLPGLNYGYT
TRBJ1-4,TRBV30,AWDARSKLF
TRBJ2-2,TRBV7-2,ASSQYRDRVRTGELF
TRBJ1-2,TRBV6-5,ASSPTGTYGYT
TRBJ1-2,TRBV6-4,ASSESAGGSYGYT
TRBJ1-3,TRBV19,ASKPVTDSGNTIY
TRBJ2-1,TRBV3-1/TRBV3-2,ASSQASAYNEQF
TRBJ1-6,TRBV28,ASSLSTEKYNSPLH
TRBJ1-3,TRBV3-1/TRBV3-2,ASSPNLVDLIAGNTIY
TRBJ1-3,TRBV4-3,ASSQVGTSGGDTIY
TRBJ2-2,TRBV9,ASTGLRSSPGELF
TRBJ2-7,TRBV28,ASTQGVYEQY
TRBJ2-6,TRBV11-2,ASSLRGLGSGANVLT
TRBJ1-5,TRBV30,AWSSQGYQPQH
TRBJ2-7,TRBV21-1,ASSKEGTRVDNEQY
TRBJ2-4,TRBV5-4,ASSMTGAKNIQY
TRBJ2-5,TRBV5-6,ASRLDRAETQY
TRBJ2-3,TRBV5-1,ASSLGTGNKDTQY
TRBJ2-2,TRBV7-9,ASSLETSGRGELF
TRBJ2-3,TRBV19,ASREDSTTDTQY
TRBJ2-7,TRBV24-1,ATSLLREPLYEQY
TRBJ1-6,TRBV6-5,ASSYAGTGYNSPLH
TRBJ1-6,TRBV28,ASSVTQYNSPLH
TRBJ1-1,TRBV30,AWSPTGGSNTEAF
TRBJ2-7,TRBV28,ASAAASSGASYEQY
TRBJ2-1,TRBV18,ASSPTGGRAWNEQF